The rows below give T cell receptor beta chains drawn from one sample of a study of OX40 agonist ivuxolimab in advanced cancers. The protocol was immunoSEQ multiplex PCR, while the TCRdb copy is restricted to in-frame clones and leaves out a portion. Of some 110,000 clones listed, around 95% are singletons. The sequencing used CD4+ or CD8+ T cells sorted from blood, collected in a trial of the OX40 agonist ivuxolimab. These receptors all come from an adult with an advanced solid tumor such as melanoma, head and neck, liver or kidney cancer. Each CDR3 is given with its conserved first and last residue. D genes are given only for firm matches. Size is omitted from some rows. Given values are once, few, many or a class for expanded clones.

TRBJ1-5	.	TRBV2	.	TGTGCCAGCAGAGGAAACAGGAGGAATCAGCCCCAGCATTTT	CASRGNRRNQPQHF
TRBJ2-1	TRBD2	TRBV28	.	TGTGCCAGCAGTCTGGGGCTAGCGGGAGGCAATGAGCAGTTCTTC	CASSLGLAGGNEQFF
TRBJ2-7	.	TRBV7-2	.	TGTGCCAGCAGTACTAGGGGCTTTGAGCAGTACTTC	CASSTRGFEQYF
TRBJ1-2	TRBD1	TRBV4-1	.	TGCGCCAGCAGCCAAGACCAGACAGGGCACTATGGCTACACCTTC	CASSQDQTGHYGYTF
TRBJ2-2	TRBD1	TRBV6-1	.	TGTGCCAGCAAAAAGGGGACAGCGAACACCGGGGAGCTGTTTTTT	CASKKGTANTGELFF
TRBJ2-7	.	TRBV28	.	TGTGCCAGCAGTTTATCTACCGGGCCTAACTACGAGCAGTACTTC	CASSLSTGPNYEQYF
TRBJ2-3	TRBD2	TRBV30	.	TGTGCAGCTAGCGGGGTAACAGATACGCAGTATTTT	CAASGVTDTQYF
TRBJ2-5	TRBD2	TRBV9	.	TGTGCCAGCAGCGTAGGGGGACTAGCGGGACAAGAGACCCAGTACTTC	CASSVGGLAGQETQYF
TRBJ2-5	.	TRBV6-1	once	TGTGCCAGCAGGAGGACCTCTGGAGAGACCCAGTACTTC	CASRRTSGETQYF
TRBJ2-1	TRBD2	TRBV7-3	.	TGTGCCAGCAGCTTAACATCCACCCGGGGGGGTGAGCAGTTCTTC	CASSLTSTRGGEQFF
TRBJ1-6	.	TRBV18	.	TGTGCCAGCTCGCCCACGACAGTGCAATATAATTCACCCCTCCACTTT	CASSPTTVQYNSPLHF
TRBJ2-1	TRBD1	TRBV18	.	TGTGCCAGCTCTCCGGGACAGGGGAACAATGAGCAGTTCTTC	CASSPGQGNNEQFF
TRBJ2-7	TRBD1	TRBV28	.	TGTGCCAGCAGTTTAATAGGGGACAGGGCCTACGAGCAGTACTTC	CASSLIGDRAYEQYF
TRBJ2-2	.	TRBV7-3	.	TGTGCCAGCAGCTTATTGGGAGTGGGGGACGGGGAGCTGTTTTTT	CASSLLGVGDGELFF
TRBJ1-4	TRBD1	TRBV6-5	.	TGTGCCAGCAGTTTCGGCGGGACAGGGGAAGAAAAACTGTTTTTT	CASSFGGTGEEKLFF
TRBJ2-1	.	TRBV12-2	.	TGTGCAAGTCGCTTAGGATCCGGGGTGGGACACCGACCGTACAATGAGCAGTTCTTC	CASRLGSGVGHRPYNEQFF
TRBJ2-3	.	TRBV4-1	.	TGCGCCAGCAGCCAGACAGATACGCAGTATTTT	CASSQTDTQYF
TRBJ1-1	.	TRBV7-9	once	TGTGCCAGCAGCTTAGCGGCTGCAGGGCCTGAAGCTTTCTTT	CASSLAAAGPEAFF
TRBJ2-7	.	TRBV19	.	TGTGCCAGTAGTATAGACACCTGGACCCGACCGAGCAATTTCTCCTACGAGCAGTACTTC	CASSIDTWTRPSNFSYEQYF
TRBJ1-3	TRBD1	TRBV19	.	TGTGCCAGTAGTATAAGGTCGGACAGGGGCTCTGGAAACACCATATATTTT	CASSIRSDRGSGNTIYF
TRBJ2-7	.	TRBV28	.	TGTGCCAGCAGCCTTCTACCTTTCGAAAGGTACTTC	CASSLLPFERYF
TRBJ1-3	.	TRBV18	.	TGTGCCAGCTCACCTGGCCCAGCGACTGGAAGCACCATATATTTT	CASSPGPATGSTIYF
TRBJ1-2	.	TRBV5-1	once	TGCGCCAGCAGCTTACAGGGAGAGGCTTATGGCTACACCTTC	CASSLQGEAYGYTF
TRBJ2-7	.	TRBV28	once	TGTGCCACCCTTGGCCGCTACGAGCAGTACTTC	CATLGRYEQYF
TRBJ1-5	TRBD1	TRBV19	.	TGTGCCAGTAGTAAAGACAGGGATCAGCCCCAGCATTTT	CASSKDRDQPQHF
TRBJ1-2	TRBD1	TRBV18	once	TGTGCCAGCTCACCTGGAGGACAGGGCGGCTATGGCTACACCTTC	CASSPGGQGGYGYTF